This T cell receptor beta chain was obtained from a study of T cells in Graves' hyperthyroidism and ophthalmopathy. General study points: Ophthalmopathy was identified by the model a median around 6 months ahead of onset. Most clonotypes expanded in the thyroid (above 0.001) were also present in blood. Ophthalmopathy could be told apart from stable hyperthyroidism with a 13 V-J model.

PBMCs were sourced from roughly 9.7 ml fresh peripheral blood. This clonotype was found many times. Its specificity is not known. From RNA transcripts, TCR beta CDR3 regions were amplified. A set of HTBI primers served as the primers for a first-round RT-PCR of the TCR CDR3. TCRdb re-analysed the multiplex PCR reads in MiXCR, keeping a single row per CDR3 protein. The repertoire holds more than 300,000 distinct CDR3 sequences, approximately 14% seen once, with around 10% in the top ten. The TCR was taken from a woman aged 55-69 years with Graves' hyperthyroidism. Sequencing was performed on blood.

CDR3 sequence: CASSYGFSGSGANVLTF. CDR3 nucleotide sequence: TGTGCCAGCAGTTACGGGTTTAGCGGGAGTGGGGCCAACGTCCTGACTTTC. V gene TRBV6-6 combines with J gene TRBJ2-6, with 9 bases identical to TRBD2. CDR3 length: 17 residues. Trimming took 2 bases from V and 3 from J; bases not matched to a gene: 5. CDR1 is MNHNY, CDR2 SVGAGI, per germline (reference sequence).